This TCR beta chain came from a study of cytomegalovirus exposure and HLA in healthy donors. Study-wide background: When 398 donors were genotyped, over 80% of them were found to fall in the Caucasian-associated ancestry cluster.

In the PCR, 60 Vbeta and 13 Jbeta primers were used. Sequencing was performed with immunoSEQ multiplex PCR; in TCRdb, only in-frame clones are kept and a portion is missing. The sample yields 150,000 to 200,000 clones, approximately 78% seen once. Turning to this clone: No antigen is known for it.

V shed 5 bases and J shed 2 bases, with 9 bases lying between them. The germline CDR1 and CDR2 sequences are SGHVS and FQNEAQ. CDR3 length: 13 amino acids. Study outcomes and limitations: For most TCR sequences rarity was the rule, although some public TCRs occurred in many donors. One variant, a missense change in DCLRE1C, was linked in a later analysis to TCR beta V- and J-gene trimming. Presence/absence analyses rested on an assumption that sequencing depth was roughly uniform across donors.

The sample was PBMCs. The TCR originated in a girl aged 2-9 years in good health and CMV-seropositive. The chain employs TRBV7-8 and TRBJ2-5; a weak D match, TRBD2 (5 bases). The CDR3 bases are TGTGCCAGCAGCCCAGGACTGCAAGAGACCCAGTACTTC. It specifies CASSPGLQETQYF.